The 25 T cell receptor beta chains given below trace back to one sample, sequenced in a study of breast tumors, draining lymph nodes, adjacent tissues (dated by TCRdb to 2016 to 2018). The axillary draining lymph nodes of breast cancer patients were the source of the lymph node samples. The method was multiplex PCR. The instrument given in TCRdb is Illumina HiSeq 2000. TCRdb reanalyzed the raw reads on its own, using fastp at Q25 for trimming and MiXCR for clone calling, and kept in-frame beta chains. A single entry per CDR3 protein holds the most common genes and DNA from its merged rows. Recorded for this sample are about 230,000 distinct CDR3 sequences; about 34% of them occurred a single time. About 1.4% of the sample is held by the ten biggest clonotypes. Material for sequencing was axillary lymph node tissue. The receptors shown here come from a female donor with breast cancer. Some clones in this sample may be carry-over from other donors' samples.

Here the CDR3 DNA reads TGTGCCAGCAGTTTTGAGGCGCAGGACTGGTATAATTCACCCCTCCACTTT. Its translation: CASSFEAQDWYNSPLHF. This chain links TRBV12-3 or TRBV12-4 with TRBJ1-6; no reliable D call. The CDR3 consists of 17 residues. V was shortened by 3 bases and J by 4 bases, with 16 bases between the two germline ends.

This clonotype was counted at least ten times. The chain carries TRBV15 and TRBJ1-2; TRBD1 might be the D (5 bases). Germline assignment: CDR1 LNHNV and CDR2 YYDKDF (reference sequence). Trimming cost V 1 base and J 5 bases, with 11 bases left between them. This CDR3 contains 14 residues. The CDR3 DNA follows: TGTGCCACCAGCAGAGTCGGGGCTGTGTATGGCTACACCTTC. Encoded protein: CATSRVGAVYGYTF.

The rearrangement uses TRBV2 and TRBJ2-3; no firm D call. The CDR3 extends over 10 amino acids. Germline V CDR1 and CDR2: SNHLY, FYNNEI. Deletions cut 6 bases from V and 4 bases from J, with 2 bases between. The chain's CDR3 is CASRADTQYF. The CDR3 bases are TGTGCCAGCAGAGCAGATACGCAGTATTTT.

The chain employs TRBV29-1 and TRBJ2-2; TRBD1 might be the D (5 bases). CDR3 length: 16 residues. The germline V gene encodes CDR1 SQVTM and CDR2 ANQGSEA. Trimming took 5 bases from V and 0 from J, leaving 16 bases between them. The CDR3 loop reads CSVSTQGCANTGELFF. As DNA, the CDR3 is TGCAGCGTTTCGACCCAGGGCTGTGCGAACACCGGGGAGCTGTTTTTT.

Remarks on this clonotype: A much larger clone lies a single base off, so this may be a read error. The CDR3 is CASSIKAGAGELFF. The CDR3 DNA reads as TGTGCCAGTAGTATAAAGGCAGGGGCCGGGGAGCTGTTTTTT. The V and J genes are TRBV19 and TRBJ2-2; D may be TRBD1 (6 bases). Germline loops: CDR1 LNHDA, CDR2 SQIVND (reference sequence). Deletions cut 2 bases from V and 6 bases from J, with 10 bases between. The CDR3 spans 14 residues. Looking up the rest from reference TRBV19 and TRBJ2-2 gives the full variable domain: DGGITQSPKYLFRKEGQNVTLSCEQNLNHDAMYWYRQDPGQGLRLIYYSQIVNDFQKGDIAEGYSVSREKKESFPLTVTSAQKNPTAFYLCASSIKAGAGELFFGEGSRLTVL.

In its sample, this clonotype was seen a few times. This could be a read error, since a much larger clone is one nucleotide away. CDR3 bases: TGTGTCAGCAGTGACCAACCCCAGGGGGTTGGGGAGCTGTTTTTT. Its protein product is CVSSDQPQGVGELFF. The rearrangement links TRBV25-1 to TRBJ2-2, with TRBD1 identical over 7 bases. The CDR3 has 15 residues. Germline V CDR1 and CDR2: MGHDK, SYGVNS.

This clonotype has ten or more counts. CDR3 region: CASSSPQGLGDGYTF. CDR3 in DNA: TGTGCCAGCAGCAGCCCACAGGGGCTAGGAGATGGCTACACCTTC. This sequence joins TRBV11-2 and TRBJ1-2; 7 bases align to TRBD1. Germline-derived CDR1 and CDR2 are SGHAT and FQNNGV. The CDR3 loop spans 15 amino acids. V lost 5 bases and J lost 6; bases outside the gene matches: 12.

This clonotype was seen just once. A much larger clone is a single base away; this may be a read error. The chain carries TRBV6-6 and TRBJ2-5, with D hard to call. The V and J ends lost 5 bases and 9 bases respectively, with 16 bases between them. Germline V gene data show CDR1 as MNHNY and CDR2 as SVGAGI (reference sequence). The CDR3 covers 13 residues. CDR3 loop: CASSDTLVAAQYF. The CDR3, as DNA: TGTGCCAGCAGTGACACATTAGTGGCGGCCCAGTACTTC.

This clonotype was detected a few times. CDR3 nucleotide sequence: TGCAGTGCTAGTGCAGGGGTTGTCACTGAAGCTTTCTTT. Translating gives CSASAGVVTEAFF. V gene TRBV20-1 combines with J gene TRBJ1-1; D might be TRBD1 (6 bases). The CDR3 consists of 13 residues. V was shortened by 3 bases and J by 4 bases, with 12 bases between the two germline ends. The germline V gene encodes CDR1 DFQATT and CDR2 SNEGSKA (reference sequence).

This clonotype was detected only a few times. The chain uses TRBV4-2 and TRBJ2-1, with 10 bases lining up with TRBD2. Germline V gene sequence: CDR1 LGHNA, CDR2 YNFKEQ. The CDR3 loop spans 16 amino acids. Losses at the gene ends were 0 bases for V and 10 bases for J; bases not matched to a gene: 9. CDR3 sequence: CASSQESGRALWEQFF. DNA of the CDR3: TGTGCCAGCAGCCAAGAAAGCGGGAGGGCCTTGTGGGAGCAGTTCTTC.

V usage is TRBV6-1 and J usage is TRBJ2-2; 13 bases fit TRBD2. CDR1 is MNHNS and CDR2 is SASEGT in the germline V gene. This CDR3 region has 17 residues. V lost 6 bases and J lost 4; bases outside the gene matches: 8. The CDR3 nucleotides read TGTGCCAGCAGATTTCGGACTAGCGGGAGCCTCACCGGGGAGCTGTTTTTT. This sequence encodes CASRFRTSGSLTGELFF.

This clonotype was detected ten times or more. The chain combines TRBV10-3 with TRBJ1-4; TRBD1 aligns across 9 bases. The CDR3 sequence is 14 residues long. Trimming cost V 5 bases and J 5 bases; bases outside gene matches: 3. CDR1 ENHRY and CDR2 SYGVKD come from the germline V gene. CDR3 sequence: CAISLGQGNEKLFF. The CDR3, as DNA: TGTGCCATCAGTTTGGGACAGGGAAATGAAAAACTGTTTTTT.

The table lists this clonotype with a few counts. This rearrangement joins TRBV6-5 to TRBJ2-3, with 11 positions matching TRBD2. With V trimmed by 5 bases and J by 7 bases, 17 bases remained unmatched. CDR1 is MNHEY, CDR2 SVGAGI, per germline. CDR3 length equals 18 residues. The CDR3 coding sequence is TGTGCCAGCAGTCACGCCCCGGGGGGTAGCGGGAGGGCCAATACGCAGTATTTT. Translation: CASSHAPGGSGRANTQYF.

This clonotype was seen ten or more times. The chain has TRBV6-1 and TRBJ2-7; 10 bases match TRBD2. Germline-derived CDR1 and CDR2 are MNHNS and SASEGT. With 3 bases clipped from V and 6 bases from J, the junction kept 5 bases outside the gene matches. This CDR3 comprises 14 residues. CDR3 residues: CASSDGLAGVEQYF. The CDR3 DNA reads as TGTGCCAGCAGTGACGGGCTAGCGGGAGTCGAGCAGTACTTC.

This clonotype was recorded at least ten times. The genes are TRBV5-1 and TRBJ2-2, with D uncertain. V was shortened by 4 bases and J by 0 bases, with 16 bases between the two germline ends. The CDR3 contains 17 residues. Germline CDR1 and CDR2: SGHRS and YFSETQ. CDR3 in amino acids: CASSPYKARPNTGELFF. The CDR3 coding sequence is TGCGCCAGCAGCCCGTACAAGGCTCGTCCGAACACCGGGGAGCTGTTTTTT.

On this clonotype itself: With a much larger clone just one base away, this may be a read error. The V call is TRBV20-1, the J call TRBJ2-3, with TRBD2 identical over 12 bases. Trimming took 3 bases from V and 5 from J; bases not matched to a gene: 9. Germline loops: CDR1 DFQATT, CDR2 SNEGSKA (reference sequence). This CDR3 has 16 amino acids. The CDR3 DNA reads TGCAGTGCTAGCGGAGGACTAGCGGGGACGAGAGATACGCAGTATTTT. This gives the protein CSASGGLAGTRDTQYF.

In its sample, this clonotype was seen a few times. This may come from a read error, since a much larger clone is one base off. The genes are TRBV11-3 and TRBJ2-7; unclear D gene. Trimming cost V 5 bases and J 6 bases, with 14 bases left between them. Germline V gene sequence: CDR1 SGHNT, CDR2 YENEEA. The CDR3 loop spans 13 amino acids. CDR3: CASSPGPPPEQYF. In DNA, the CDR3 is TGTGCCAGCAGCCCCGGACCTCCCCCCGAGCAGTACTTC.

There are many counts of this clonotype. The V call is TRBV30, the J call TRBJ1-5, with D maybe TRBD1 (5 bases). The CDR3 contains 12 residues. Per germline, CDR1 GTSNPN and CDR2 SVGIG (reference sequence). V dropped 2 bases and J dropped 9 bases, with 11 bases sitting between them. The CDR3 nucleotides are TGTGCCTGGAGTCGGACCCAGGGGCCCCAGCATTTT. Protein: CAWSRTQGPQHF.

Comments on this clonotype: A much larger clone lies a single base off, so this may be a read error. The chain couples TRBV7-3 to TRBJ1-1; D call uncertain. CDR1 is SGHTA, CDR2 FQGTGA, per germline. The CDR3 has 14 residues. CDR3 sequence (DNA): TGTGCCAGCAGCTTGAGAGGGTCGGGCACTGAAGTTTTCTTT. Its protein product is CASSLRGSGTEVFF.

This sequence joins TRBV14 and TRBJ1-1; no firm D call. Per the germline V gene, CDR1 is SGHDN and CDR2 is FVKESK. V lost 6 bases, J lost 1 base, and 12 bases lay in between. The CDR3 sequence is 14 residues long. The CDR3 DNA reads TGTGCCAGCAGACCTCGGACGGGGAACACTGAAGCTTTCTTT. Protein sequence: CASRPRTGNTEAFF.

This clonotype was counted only a few times. The chain uses TRBV28 and TRBJ1-2, with 7 nucleotides matching TRBD1. CDR3 length equals 16 residues. The V gene end was trimmed by 3 bases and the J gene end by 0 bases; junction bases not matched to a gene: 7. Germline-derived CDR1 and CDR2 are MDHEN and SYDVKM. The CDR3 spells CASSFLDRRANYGYTF. The CDR3 coding sequence is TGTGCCAGCAGTTTCCTGGACAGGCGAGCTAACTATGGCTACACCTTC.

This clonotype came up many times. With a much larger clone just one base away, this may be a read error. CDR3 coding DNA: TGTGCCAGCAGTTTCGGCCCCCCGACAGGCCCAAATTCACCCCTCCACTTT. Translation: CASSFGPPTGPNSPLHF. The rearrangement links TRBV12-3 or TRBV12-4 to TRBJ1-6; tentative D call: TRBD1 (6 bases). V lost 3 bases and J lost 7, with 19 bases in between. The CDR3 has 17 amino acids.

This clonotype has at least ten counts. The genes are TRBV6-2 or TRBV6-3 and TRBJ2-7; D might be TRBD2 (7 bases). CDR1 and CDR2 from the germline V gene are MNHEY and SVGEGT. V was cut by 7 bases and J by 9 bases, with 16 bases left in between. The CDR3 loop spans 12 amino acids. The CDR3 region has the DNA TGTGCCAGCACGACGAGCGGGACAATGCAGTACTTC. This encodes CASTTSGTMQYF.

This clonotype came up many times. The chain employs TRBV3-1 and TRBJ2-5; 10 bases are a match to TRBD2. The CDR3 is 15 amino acids. Germline V gene sequence: CDR1 LGHDT, CDR2 YNNKEL (reference sequence). Trimming removed 9 bases from V and 4 bases from J; junction bases left unmatched: 11. CDR3 sequence reads: CASFPSGRGRETQYF. The CDR3 DNA follows: TGTGCCAGTTTTCCTAGCGGGAGAGGCCGAGAGACCCAGTACTTC.

This clonotype occurred many times. The rearrangement uses TRBV20-1 and TRBJ1-4; the D is unclear. Trimming removed 3 bases from V and 0 bases from J, with 14 bases in between. Per germline, CDR1 DFQATT and CDR2 SNEGSKA (reference sequence). The CDR3 is made up of 16 amino acids. The CDR3 sequence is CSASRYGLATNEKLFF. CDR3 bases: TGCAGTGCTAGCCGGTACGGGCTAGCAACTAATGAAAAACTGTTTTTT.